Below are 21 T cell receptor beta chains sequenced from a single sample in a study of shared clonotypes between healthy human individuals. The protocol was immunoSEQ multiplex PCR, while the TCRdb copy is restricted to in-frame clones and leaves out a portion. The table lists approximately 980,000 clones, more than 75% of them singletons, with around 1.5% in the top ten. The sequencing input was memory CD4+ T cells sorted from blood. Subset reported: CD45RA-negative fraction. The receptors were gathered from a man younger than 30 in good health.

Turning to this clone: Other nucleotide sequences from this sample produce the same CDR3. CDR3 bases: TGCGCCAGCAGGGGAGAGACCCAGTACTTC. Translation: CASRGETQYF. V is TRBV5-1 and J is TRBJ2-5, with D hard to call. V shed 5 bases and J shed 4 bases, with 3 bases lying between them. CDR3 length: 10 residues. The germline V gene encodes CDR1 SGHRS and CDR2 YFSETQ.

V is TRBV13 and J is TRBJ2-3; 7 nucleotides agree with TRBD2. J was trimmed by 3 bases and V by 2 bases; bases with no gene match: 11. The CDR3 runs 17 residues. Per the germline V gene, CDR1 is PRHDT and CDR2 is FYEKMQ (reference sequence). The CDR3: CASSLKMAGVGTDTQYF. CDR3 coding DNA: TGTGCCAGCAGCTTAAAGATGGCGGGGGTCGGTACAGATACGCAGTATTTT.

The chain uses TRBV6-6 and TRBJ1-1; perhaps TRBD1 as D (6 bases). The CDR3 contains 14 residues. Germline lookup yields CDR1 MNHNY and CDR2 SVGAGI (reference sequence). The V end lost 2 bases, the J end lost 3 bases, and 10 bases lay between the germline ends. CDR3 region: CASSYRGRDTEAFF. The CDR3 coding sequence is TGTGCCAGCAGTTACAGGGGGAGAGACACTGAAGCTTTCTTT.

The gene calls are TRBV27 and TRBJ1-4; D is perhaps TRBD1 (5 bases). Germline V gives CDR1 MNHEY, CDR2 SMNVEV (reference sequence). This CDR3 region has 16 residues. Between the trimmed V and J ends, which lost 6 bases and 5 bases, there was a span of 19 bases. CDR3 bases: TGTGCCAGCAGATCAATTCCGGGACGCTTAAATGAAAAACTGTTTTTT. This sequence encodes CASRSIPGRLNEKLFF.

The J gene is TRBJ2-2, the V gene TRBV27; D is unclear. The CDR3 spans 14 residues. The germline gives CDR1 MNHEY, CDR2 SMNVEV (reference sequence). The germline V and J ends were trimmed by 6 bases and 1 base, with 9 bases remaining between them. As DNA, the CDR3 is TGTGCCAGCAGGGAGTGGGTGAACACCGGGGAGCTGTTTTTT. Translating it yields CASREWVNTGELFF.

The rearrangement joins TRBV29-1 to TRBJ2-2, with D maybe TRBD2 (6 bases). Trimming took off 2 bases at V and 6 bases at J, with 7 bases between the two ends. Germline assignment: CDR1 SQVTM and CDR2 ANQGSEA. This CDR3 spans 12 amino acids. The CDR3 reads CSVEWGAGELFF. For the CDR3, the DNA is TGCAGCGTTGAATGGGGGGCCGGGGAGCTGTTTTTT.

The chain employs TRBV14 and TRBJ2-3, with D perhaps matching TRBD2 (5 bases). The germline V gene has CDR1 SGHDN and CDR2 FVKESK. The CDR3 runs 14 residues. V was trimmed by 6 bases and J by 2 bases, leaving 12 bases between them. The CDR3 sequence is CASRSRGFTDTQYF. DNA of the CDR3: TGTGCCAGCAGGAGCCGGGGTTTCACAGATACGCAGTATTTT.

V usage is TRBV11-2 and J usage is TRBJ2-3; D may be TRBD2 (6 bases). There are 16 residues in the CDR3. V was cut by 2 bases and J by 2 bases, with 14 bases left in between. Germline CDR1 is SGHAT and CDR2 is FQNNGV. CDR3 sequence: CASSLSGRPYTDTQYF. CDR3 nucleotides: TGTGCCAGCAGCTTATCGGGGAGGCCCTACACAGATACGCAGTATTTT.

Comments on this clone: One base away lies a much larger clone, so this may be a sequencing read error. This rearrangement joins TRBV2 to TRBJ2-3, with unresolved D. The germline V gene encodes CDR1 SNHLY and CDR2 FYNNEI. CDR3 length: 11 residues. The V gene lost 5 bases and the J gene lost 2 bases, with 2 bases spanning the gap. CDR3 nucleotides: TGTGCCAGCAGTTTCACAGATACGCAGTATTTT. It specifies CASSFTDTQYF.

V usage is TRBV7-3 and J usage is TRBJ2-3; a possible D gene is TRBD1 (5 bases). The CDR3 has 17 amino acids. V was clipped by 5 bases and J by 0 bases, with 18 bases between them. Germline V gene data show CDR1 as SGHTA and CDR2 as FQGTGA. The CDR3 bases are TGTGCCAGCAGCCCCGGGTTGGCTAGGGGAAGCACAGATACGCAGTATTTT. Amino acid sequence: CASSPGLARGSTDTQYF.

The rearrangement uses TRBV29-1 and TRBJ1-2; D is perhaps TRBD1 (5 bases). The germline gives CDR1 SQVTM, CDR2 ANQGSEA. Between the trimmed V and J ends, which lost 1 base and 4 bases, there was a span of 13 bases. CDR3 size: 14 residues. CDR3 in DNA: TGCAGCGTTGAAGGGGCTGGGGCACCCTATGGCTACACCTTC. Protein: CSVEGAGAPYGYTF.

There are a few counts of this clone. V is TRBV25-1 and J is TRBJ1-2; D gene uncertain. The V gene lost 2 bases and the J gene lost 3 bases, with 4 bases spanning the gap. Germline CDR1 reads MGHDK; CDR2 reads SYGVNS. The CDR3 has 12 amino acids. CDR3: CASSETDYGYTF. The CDR3 region has the DNA TGTGCCAGCAGTGAAACAGACTATGGCTACACCTTC.

The chain recombines TRBV13 with TRBJ2-3; 11 bases fit TRBD2. V trimming: 5 bases; J trimming: 2 bases; junction bases outside the gene matches: 9. The CDR3 spans 17 residues. Germline loops: CDR1 PRHDT, CDR2 FYEKMQ (reference sequence). The CDR3 protein is CASSITPGLADTDTQYF. The CDR3 nucleotides are TGTGCCAGCAGCATAACACCGGGACTAGCGGACACAGATACGCAGTATTTT.

The gene calls are TRBV5-1 and TRBJ2-5; D not resolved. Germline V gene data show CDR1 as SGHRS and CDR2 as YFSETQ. V shed 0 bases and J shed 4 bases, with 10 bases lying between them. CDR3 size: 14 residues. CDR3 coding DNA: TGCGCCAGCAGCTTGGGAGGTCGTCTAGAGACCCAGTACTTC. Protein: CASSLGGRLETQYF.

The rearrangement joins TRBV10-3 to TRBJ2-2, with 7 bases identical to TRBD2. V lost 11 bases, J lost 7 bases, and 13 bases stayed unmatched. The CDR3 has 14 residues. The germline gives CDR1 ENHRY, CDR2 SYGVKD. Written as DNA, the CDR3 is TGTGCCGTTTCTAGGGGAGGGCCCAGCGGGGAGCTGTTTTTT. It encodes CAVSRGGPSGELFF.

The chain employs TRBV7-2 and TRBJ2-1; the match to TRBD2 covers 10 bases. V dropped 5 bases and J dropped 4; count of bases not matched to a gene: 5. Germline V gives CDR1 SGHTA, CDR2 FQGNSA. The CDR3 consists of 15 residues. The CDR3 is CASSPGLADYNEQFF. Written as DNA, the CDR3 is TGTGCCAGCAGCCCCGGACTAGCGGATTACAATGAGCAGTTCTTC.

The genes are TRBV7-9 and TRBJ2-1; 8 bases are shared with TRBD1. Germline V lookup: CDR1 SEHNR, CDR2 FQNEAQ (reference sequence). CDR3 size: 14 residues. Trimming cost V 4 bases and J 4 bases; bases outside gene matches: 3. In DNA, the CDR3 is TGTGCCAGCAGCTCGGGGACAGGTTACAATGAGCAGTTCTTC. Translating it yields CASSSGTGYNEQFF.

This clone has just one count. This rearrangement joins TRBV5-1 to TRBJ2-7; either TRBD1 or TRBD2 may fit D (5 bases each). The V end was cut by 6 bases, the J end by 2 bases, with 18 bases between. The CDR3 has 15 amino acids. CDR1 is SGHRS, CDR2 YFSETQ, per germline. The CDR3 nucleotides read TGCGCCAGCACGATAAACCGGGACGGGCCCTACGAGCAGTACTTC. Its translation is CASTINRDGPYEQYF.

The chain employs TRBV19 and TRBJ1-2; TRBD1 aligns across 8 bases. This CDR3 spans 15 amino acids. CDR1 LNHDA and CDR2 SQIVND come from the germline V gene (reference sequence). The trim removed 3 bases at V and 4 bases at J, leaving 7 bases unmatched. CDR3 bases: TGTGCCAGTAGTATGACAGGGGACCTTGTCTATGGCTACACCTTC. Translating it yields CASSMTGDLVYGYTF.

This clone was seen more than once but under ten times. This chain links TRBV5-1 with TRBJ1-1; tentative D call: TRBD1 (5 bases). CDR3 length: 14 amino acids. Trimming cost V 2 bases and J 1 base, with 9 bases left between them. Per germline, CDR1 SGHRS and CDR2 YFSETQ. CDR3 nucleotide sequence: TGCGCCAGCAGCTTCGGGGCGCAGAACACTGAAGCTTTCTTT. Translated, it gives CASSFGAQNTEAFF.

The chain uses TRBV5-6 and TRBJ2-3, with 10 bases identical to TRBD2. The ends lost 10 bases at V and 3 bases at J; junction bases unmatched: 8. This CDR3 has 14 residues. Germline CDR1 and CDR2: SGHDT and YYEEEE. This CDR3 reads CAFHSSGGTDTQYF. DNA for the CDR3: TGTGCCTTCCATTCTAGCGGGGGAACAGATACGCAGTATTTT.